The entry below gives a single TCR beta chain sequence along with its context. CDR3 length equals 13 residues. V was pared by 5 bases and J by 3 bases, with 10 bases between. Per germline, CDR1 LNHDA and CDR2 SQIVND (reference sequence). The record originates from a study of blood T cell repertoires in COVID-19. Seattle patients were enrolled during active infection and followed longitudinally. Source study methods: Researchers report that nucleated cell counts were estimated from reference gene primer amplification. Clones were read by immunoSEQ multiplex PCR, and TCRdb kept only the in-frame ones, dropping some. V and J calls and clone size follow that table, whereas D and trimming were derived from the DNA. This sample has over 250,000 clones, with approximately 90% found just once.

The rearrangement links TRBV19 to TRBJ1-2; tentative D call: TRBD1 (6 bases). The sequenced sample was peripheral blood. The sequence came from a woman in her 50s with COVID-19, enrolled during active disease. The CDR3 reads CASSARTDYGYTF. The DNA of the CDR3 is TGTGCCAGTAGTGCCCGGACAGACTATGGCTACACCTTC.